Presented here are 18 T cell receptor beta chains from one specimen sequenced in a study of cytomegalovirus exposure and HLA in healthy donors. Clones were sequenced by immunoSEQ multiplex PCR, and TCRdb holds only the in-frame ones, with some missing. The profile shows fewer than 250,000 clones, 85% to 90% of them singletons. Sequenced sample: PBMCs. These receptor sequences come from a man younger than 35 in good health and CMV-seronegative.

V is TRBV29-1 and J is TRBJ1-2, with D tentatively TRBD1 (5 bases). Looked up from germline, CDR1 is SQVTM and CDR2 is ANQGSEA. The CDR3 loop spans 13 amino acids. Trimming removed 5 bases at V and 11 bases at J, with 21 bases between. The CDR3 spells CSVRREGRTQYTF. CDR3 DNA: TGCAGCGTTCGCCGGGAGGGACGAACACAATACACCTTC.

The CDR3 loop reads CASRRQGGSGNTIYF. CDR3 sequence (DNA): TGTGCCAGCAGGAGACAGGGGGGCTCTGGAAACACCATATATTTT. The rearrangement joins TRBV28 to TRBJ1-3; 9 nucleotides line up with TRBD1. Germline loops: CDR1 MDHEN, CDR2 SYDVKM. This CDR3 is built from 15 residues. The ends lost 6 bases at V and 0 bases at J; junction bases unmatched: 3.

V gene TRBV4-3 combines with J gene TRBJ2-5, with D possibly matching TRBD2 (5 bases). V lost 0 bases and J lost 2, with 13 bases in between. The CDR3 runs 16 residues. Germline V gene data show CDR1 as LGHNA and CDR2 as YSLEER. Here the CDR3 reads CASSQDLRTDQETQYF. The CDR3 DNA is TGCGCCAGCAGCCAAGATCTTAGGACTGATCAAGAGACCCAGTACTTC.

The chain couples TRBV25-1 to TRBJ2-7, with no clear D. The germline V gene encodes CDR1 MGHDK and CDR2 SYGVNS. Between the trimmed V and J ends, which lost 3 bases and 0 bases, there was a span of 3 bases. CDR3 length: 12 residues. The CDR3 loop reads CASSDHSYEQYF. In nucleotides, the CDR3 is TGTGCCAGCAGTGATCACTCCTACGAGCAGTACTTC.

This chain joins TRBV7-9 and TRBJ1-6; D unresolved. From germline, CDR1 is SEHNR and CDR2 FQNEAQ (reference sequence). V was trimmed by 1 base and J by 9 bases, leaving 13 bases between them. This CDR3 region has 15 residues. Here the CDR3 reads CASSLGAGYGSPLHF. The CDR3 DNA sequence: TGTGCCAGCAGCTTAGGGGCTGGGTATGGTTCACCCCTCCACTTT.

This clone was observed a handful of times. The chain combines TRBV28 with TRBJ2-7; D call uncertain. The CDR3 extends over 12 amino acids. The germline gives CDR1 MDHEN, CDR2 SYDVKM. The germline V and J ends were trimmed by 6 bases and 3 bases, with 9 bases remaining between them. The CDR3 region is CASREHSYEQYF. The CDR3 coding sequence is TGTGCCAGCAGAGAACACAGCTACGAGCAGTACTTC.

This chain links TRBV4-3 with TRBJ1-2; D is undetermined. Trimming pared 4 bases from V and 1 base from J, leaving 13 bases between. CDR1 is LGHNA and CDR2 is YSLEER in the germline V gene. This CDR3 comprises 15 residues. Written as DNA, the CDR3 is TGCGCCAGCAGCCTCCAAGGGCGGGATAACTATGGCTACACCTTC. This translates into CASSLQGRDNYGYTF.

This clone showed up just a few times. The chain uses TRBV18 and TRBJ2-2, with 7 nucleotides matching TRBD1. In germline, CDR1 is KGHSH, CDR2 LQKENI. The ends lost 6 bases at V and 2 bases at J; junction bases unmatched: 6. CDR3 size: 15 residues. CDR3 bases: TGTGCCAGCTCGCCCAGACAGGGAAACACCGGGGAGCTGTTTTTT. This codes for CASSPRQGNTGELFF.

The chain combines TRBV21-1 with TRBJ1-2. TRBV21-1 has pseudogene status. This CDR3 comprises 14 residues. CDR3 sequence: CASSPQLSVYGYTF. The CDR3 nucleotides are TGTGCCAGCAGCCCTCAACTGAGTGTCTATGGCTACACCTTC.

With regard to this clone: A junction end diverges from the germline sequence, so it may reflect a read error. The CDR3 nucleotides read TGTGCCAGCAGCGGGGCGCCAACAAATGAAAAACTGTTTTTT. This encodes CASSGAPTNEKLFF. This chain uses TRBV9 with TRBJ1-4; D is uncertain. Germline CDR1 and CDR2: SGDLS and YYNGEE. The CDR3 has 14 amino acids.

This clone has a handful of counts. The chain recombines TRBV11-2 with TRBJ1-2; D is undetermined. The CDR3 is 12 residues long. Germline V CDR1 and CDR2: SGHAT, FQNNGV. Trimming left V 5 bases short and J 6 bases short, with 10 bases between. CDR3 in amino acids: CASSPWADGYTF. The CDR3 DNA sequence: TGTGCCAGCAGCCCCTGGGCAGATGGCTACACCTTC.

CDR3 sequence reads: CASSQDRPRGLNNEQYF. CDR3 nucleotide sequence: TGCGCCAGCAGCCAAGATCGTCCGCGGGGTCTCAACAACGAGCAGTACTTC. The gene calls are TRBV4-1 and TRBJ2-7; the D gene is possibly TRBD2 (6 bases). From germline, CDR1 is MGHRA and CDR2 YSYEKL. Trimming removed 0 bases from V and 5 bases from J, with 20 bases in between. This CDR3 spans 17 amino acids.

V and J are TRBV6-5 and TRBJ1-2; 8 nucleotides line up with TRBD1. V shed 4 bases, J shed 8 bases, and the junction held 6 bases outside the gene matches. The V gene's germline CDR1 is MNHEY and CDR2 SVGAGI. CDR3 size: 13 residues. The DNA for the CDR3 is TGTGCCAGCAGTTTTACAGGGGGGGAAGGCTACACCTTC. Encoded protein: CASSFTGGEGYTF.

J is TRBJ1-3 and V is TRBV10-3, with TRBD1 matching 8 bases. Germline CDR1 and CDR2: ENHRY and SYGVKD. This CDR3 has 13 amino acids. The V and J ends lost 4 bases and 5 bases, in that order; junction bases with no gene match: 1. CDR3 DNA sequence: TGTGCCATCAGTGGGACAGGGAGAAACACCATATATTTT. It specifies CAISGTGRNTIYF.

Here the CDR3 reads CASSQELQAPVRNTIYF. CDR3 sequence (DNA): TGCGCCAGCAGCCAAGAGCTCCAGGCCCCGGTTAGAAACACCATATATTTT. This chain joins TRBV4-3 and TRBJ1-3; D gene ambiguous. From germline, CDR1 is LGHNA and CDR2 YSLEER. V lost 0 bases to trimming and J lost 5 bases, with 17 bases between them. The CDR3 runs 17 residues.

The chain uses TRBV30 and TRBJ2-3; TRBD1 matches at 10 bases. The ends lost 0 bases at V and 6 bases at J; junction bases unmatched: 9. The CDR3 loop spans 16 amino acids. Germline V gene lookup returns CDR1 GTSNPN and CDR2 SVGIG (reference sequence). CDR3 in DNA: TGTGCCTGGAGTGTGAGAGGGACAGGGGCGGGGGATACGCAGTATTTT. This gives the protein CAWSVRGTGAGDTQYF.

There are a few counts of this clone. The V call is TRBV7-6, the J call TRBJ2-7; TRBD2 matches 10 bases. CDR3 length: 17 amino acids. Germline trimming cut 0 bases from V and 2 bases from J; bases unmatched to any gene: 7. Germline V gene data show CDR1 as SGHVS and CDR2 as FNYEAQ. CDR3 DNA sequence: TGTGCCAGCAGCTTAGCGGGCTCTAGCGGGGGCCCCTACGAGCAGTACTTC. Its translation: CASSLAGSSGGPYEQYF.

The chain has TRBV11-2 and TRBJ2-5, with 8 bases lining up with TRBD2. The CDR3 has 14 amino acids. V gave up 1 base and J gave up 5 bases; unmatched junction bases: 3. Per germline, CDR1 SGHAT and CDR2 FQNNGV. The CDR3 loop is CASSLASGRETQYF. The CDR3 DNA sequence: TGTGCCAGCAGCTTAGCTAGCGGGCGGGAGACCCAGTACTTC.